These 10 T cell receptor beta chains were all obtained from the same sample, sequenced in a study of CD8+ T cells in alopecia areata. Treatment in this sample: oral pan-JAK inhibitor, 5-10 mg twice daily. TCR sequencing used cDNA made by reverse transcription of extracted RNA. The repertoire was sequenced with immunoSEQ multiplex PCR; TCRdb's copy has only in-frame clones and lacks some. The profile shows 150,000 to 200,000 clones, more than 50% of them singletons. The sequencing here drew on CD4+ T cells sorted from blood, taken at week 24, from a patient treated with tofacitinib. The receptors were sampled from a human donor with alopecia areata.

The J gene is TRBJ1-2, the V gene TRBV7-2; TRBD1 matches at 9 bases. The CDR3 extends over 15 amino acids. J lost 3 bases, V lost 2 bases, and 4 bases had no gene match. CDR1 and CDR2 from the germline V gene are SGHTA and FQGNSA. The CDR3 protein is CASSLSTGGDYGYTF. The CDR3 bases are TGTGCCAGCAGCTTATCAACAGGGGGCGACTATGGCTACACCTTC. The variable domain in full, with the rest retrieved from reference TRBV7-2 and TRBJ1-2, is GAGVSQSPSNKVTEKGKDVELRCDPISGHTALYWYRQSLGQGLEFLIYFQGNSAPDKSGLPSDRFSAERTGGSVSTLTIQRTQQEDSAVYLCASSLSTGGDYGYTFGSGTRLTVV.

This clone appeared a few times. The V call is TRBV18, the J call TRBJ2-1; D perhaps matches TRBD1 (6 bases). The CDR3 is 16 amino acids. Per germline, CDR1 KGHSH and CDR2 LQKENI. Trimming took 4 bases from V and 1 from J, leaving 14 bases between them. The CDR3 spells CASSQILGGSYNEQFF. CDR3 bases: TGTGCCAGCTCACAAATCTTAGGGGGTTCCTACAATGAGCAGTTCTTC.

As for this clone: The same CDR3 can be traced to other DNA sequences in this sample. The V call is TRBV5-1, the J call TRBJ2-3; 7 bases fit TRBD1. V dropped 2 bases and J dropped 0; count of bases not matched to a gene: 3. Germline CDR1 and CDR2: SGHRS and YFSETQ. This CDR3 is built from 15 residues. This chain's CDR3 is CASSLRGLSTDTQYF. CDR3 nucleotides: TGCGCCAGCAGCTTAAGGGGGCTAAGCACAGATACGCAGTATTTT.

The V call is TRBV30, the J call TRBJ2-3; 9 bases align to TRBD1. With V trimmed by 0 bases and J by 2 bases, 6 bases remained unmatched. Germline lookup yields CDR1 GTSNPN and CDR2 SVGIG (reference sequence). The CDR3 runs 16 residues. The CDR3 here is CAWSVEGQGITDTQYF. The CDR3 DNA is TGTGCCTGGAGTGTAGAAGGACAGGGGATCACAGATACGCAGTATTTT.

The chain links TRBV5-5 to TRBJ2-2, with D possibly being TRBD1 (6 bases). V was shortened by 4 bases and J by 6 bases, with 19 bases between the two germline ends. CDR1 is SGHKS and CDR2 is YYEKEE in the germline V gene (reference sequence). The CDR3 totals 16 residues. Written as DNA, the CDR3 is TGTGCCAGCAGCACAAGGGACAATTCAGGGCCCGGGGAGCTGTTTTTT. It codes for CASSTRDNSGPGELFF.

Worth noting for this clone: Possible read error: a much larger clone is one base away. The rearrangement links TRBV13 to TRBJ2-7; D unresolved. The CDR3 contains 12 residues. Deletions cut 1 base from V and 2 bases from J, with 3 bases between. CDR1 is PRHDT, CDR2 FYEKMQ, per germline (reference sequence). In DNA form, the CDR3 reads TGTGCCAGCAGCTTAGTGCCCTACGAGCAGTACTTC. Translation: CASSLVPYEQYF.

CDR3 coding DNA: TGCAGCGTTGAGGGCTTCAGGTCCTCTCAAATCTATGGCTACACCTTC. Its translation: CSVEGFRSSQIYGYTF. The chain combines TRBV29-1 with TRBJ1-2; no reliable D call. This CDR3 is built from 16 residues. CDR1 and CDR2 (germline): SQVTM, ANQGSEA. V lost 3 bases, J lost 4 bases, and 21 bases lay in between.

The V gene is TRBV4-1, the J gene TRBJ2-5; maybe TRBD1 (5 bases). Germline V gives CDR1 MGHRA, CDR2 YSYEKL. V was cut by 0 bases and J by 2 bases, with 13 bases left in between. The length of the CDR3 is 16 residues. DNA for the CDR3: TGCGCCAGCAGCCAAGATAGGGGCCAACTGCAAGAGACCCAGTACTTC. This translates into CASSQDRGQLQETQYF.

This sequence joins TRBV27 and TRBJ1-1, with a tentative D call TRBD1 (5 bases). The V gene's germline CDR1 is MNHEY and CDR2 SMNVEV (reference sequence). Trimming left V 3 bases short and J 7 bases short, with 12 bases between. This CDR3 spans 13 amino acids. As DNA, the CDR3 is TGTGCCAGCAGTTTTCAGGGTACGAATGAAGCTTTCTTT. As protein: CASSFQGTNEAFF.

The V call is TRBV5-6, the J call TRBJ2-6; D is unresolved. This CDR3 spans 18 amino acids. Trimming shortened V by 1 base and J by 0 bases, and 14 bases separated the two germline ends. Germline CDR1 reads SGHDT; CDR2 reads YYEEEE. CDR3 sequence reads: CASSLPENLLSGANVLTF. CDR3 DNA sequence: TGTGCCAGCAGCTTGCCGGAAAACCTCCTCTCTGGGGCCAACGTCCTGACTTTC.